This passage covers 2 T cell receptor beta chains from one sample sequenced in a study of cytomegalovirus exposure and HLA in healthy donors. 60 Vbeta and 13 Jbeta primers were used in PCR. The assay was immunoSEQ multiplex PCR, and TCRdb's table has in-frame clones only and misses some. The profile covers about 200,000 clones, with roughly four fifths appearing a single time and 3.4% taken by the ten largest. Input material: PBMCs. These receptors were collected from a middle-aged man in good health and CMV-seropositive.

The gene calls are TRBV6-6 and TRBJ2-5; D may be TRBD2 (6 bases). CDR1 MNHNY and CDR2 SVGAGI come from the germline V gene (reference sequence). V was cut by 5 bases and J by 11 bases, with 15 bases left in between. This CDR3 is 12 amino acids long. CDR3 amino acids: CASSEEGISQYF. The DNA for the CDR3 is TGTGCCAGCAGTGAGGAGGGGATTTCGCAGTACTTC.

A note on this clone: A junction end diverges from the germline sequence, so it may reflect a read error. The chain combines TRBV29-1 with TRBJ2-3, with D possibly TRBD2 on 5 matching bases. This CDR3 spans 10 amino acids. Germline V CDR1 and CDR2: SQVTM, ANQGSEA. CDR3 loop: CSVEEEAQCF. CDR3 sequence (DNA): TGCAGCGTTGAGGAGGAGGCGCAGTGTTTT.